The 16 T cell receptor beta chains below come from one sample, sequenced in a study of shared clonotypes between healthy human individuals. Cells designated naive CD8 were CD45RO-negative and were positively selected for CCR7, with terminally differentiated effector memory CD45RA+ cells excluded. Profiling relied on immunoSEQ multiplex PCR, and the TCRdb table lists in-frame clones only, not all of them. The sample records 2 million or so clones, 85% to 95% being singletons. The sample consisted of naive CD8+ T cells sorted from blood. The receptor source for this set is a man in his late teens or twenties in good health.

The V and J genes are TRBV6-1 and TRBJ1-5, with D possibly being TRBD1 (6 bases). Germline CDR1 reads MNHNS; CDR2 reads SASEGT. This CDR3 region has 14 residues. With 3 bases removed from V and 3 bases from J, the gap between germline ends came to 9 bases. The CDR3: CASSDGTYNQPQHF. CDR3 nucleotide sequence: TGTGCCAGCAGTGATGGGACATACAATCAGCCCCAGCATTTT.

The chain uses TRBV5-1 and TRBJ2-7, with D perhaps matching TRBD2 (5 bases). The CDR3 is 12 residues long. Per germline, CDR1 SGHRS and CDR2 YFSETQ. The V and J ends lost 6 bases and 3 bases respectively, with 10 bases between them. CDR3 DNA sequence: TGCGCCAGCACCTCTGACTACTACGAGCAGTACTTC. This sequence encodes CASTSDYYEQYF.

The DNA of the CDR3 is TGCGCCAGCAGTGATGTGTCGGGTCCCTCTCTGCACGAGCAGTACTTC. Translating it yields CASSDVSGPSLHEQYF. The chain links TRBV10-1 to TRBJ2-7; D is ambiguous. CDR3 length equals 16 residues. Trimming stripped 3 bases from V and 5 bases from J, with 20 bases between. The germline CDR1 and CDR2 sequences are WNHNN and SYGVQD (reference sequence).

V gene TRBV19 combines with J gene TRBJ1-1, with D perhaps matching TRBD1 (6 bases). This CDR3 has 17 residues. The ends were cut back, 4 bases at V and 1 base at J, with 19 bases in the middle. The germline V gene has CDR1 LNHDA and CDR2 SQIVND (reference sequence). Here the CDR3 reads CASSTRDKITANTEAFF. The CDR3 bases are TGTGCCAGTAGTACCCGGGACAAAATAACAGCGAACACTGAAGCTTTCTTT. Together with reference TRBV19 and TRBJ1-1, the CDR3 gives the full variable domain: DGGITQSPKYLFRKEGQNVTLSCEQNLNHDAMYWYRQDPGQGLRLIYYSQIVNDFQKGDIAEGYSVSREKKESFPLTVTSAQKNPTAFYLCASSTRDKITANTEAFFGQGTRLTVV.

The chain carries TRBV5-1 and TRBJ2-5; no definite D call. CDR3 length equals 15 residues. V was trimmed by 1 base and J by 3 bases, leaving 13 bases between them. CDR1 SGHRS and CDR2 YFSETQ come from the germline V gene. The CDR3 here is CASSLPPWVEETQYF. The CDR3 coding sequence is TGCGCCAGCAGCTTGCCCCCATGGGTGGAAGAGACCCAGTACTTC. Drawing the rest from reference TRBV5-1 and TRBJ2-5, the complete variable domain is KAGVTQTPRYLIKTRGQQVTLSCSPISGHRSVSWYQQTPGQGLQFLFEYFSETQRNKGNFPGRFSGRQFSNSRSEMNVSTLELGDSALYLCASSLPPWVEETQYFGPGTRLLVL.

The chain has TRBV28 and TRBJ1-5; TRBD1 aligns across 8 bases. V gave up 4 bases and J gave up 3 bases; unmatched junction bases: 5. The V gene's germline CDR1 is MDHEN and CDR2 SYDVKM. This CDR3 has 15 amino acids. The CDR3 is CASSSWTGNNQPQHF. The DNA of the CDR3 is TGTGCCAGCAGTTCCTGGACAGGGAACAATCAGCCCCAGCATTTT.

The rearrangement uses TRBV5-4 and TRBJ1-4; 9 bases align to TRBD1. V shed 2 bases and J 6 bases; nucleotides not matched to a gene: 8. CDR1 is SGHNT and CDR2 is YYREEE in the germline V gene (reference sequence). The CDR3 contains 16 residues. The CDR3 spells CASSLLTGGFDEKLFF. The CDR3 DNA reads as TGTGCCAGCAGCTTACTCACAGGGGGCTTTGATGAAAAACTGTTTTTT. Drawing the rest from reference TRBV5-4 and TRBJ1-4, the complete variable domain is ETGVTQSPTHLIKTRGQQVTLRCSSQSGHNTVSWYQQALGQGPQFIFQYYREEENGRGNFPPRFSGLQFPNYSSELNVNALELDDSALYLCASSLLTGGFDEKLFFGSGTQLSVL.

DNA of the CDR3: TGTGCCAGCAGCAAAGTCTCCGGGGGTGTGTCCTATGGCTACACCTTC. It specifies CASSKVSGGVSYGYTF. The chain uses TRBV21-1 and TRBJ1-2. TRBV21-1 is designated a pseudogene. This CDR3 has 16 amino acids.

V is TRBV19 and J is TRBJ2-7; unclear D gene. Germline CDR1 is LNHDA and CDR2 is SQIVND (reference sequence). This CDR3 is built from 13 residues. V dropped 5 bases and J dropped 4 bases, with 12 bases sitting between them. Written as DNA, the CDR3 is TGTGCCAGTAGTTACGGACCCGCGTACGAGCAGTACTTC. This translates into CASSYGPAYEQYF.

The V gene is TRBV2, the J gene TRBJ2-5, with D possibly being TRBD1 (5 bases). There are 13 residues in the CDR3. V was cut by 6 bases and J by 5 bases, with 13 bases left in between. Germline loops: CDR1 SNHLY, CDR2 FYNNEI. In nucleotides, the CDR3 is TGTGCCAGCAGCCCCCAGGGTTTGGAGACCCAGTACTTC. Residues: CASSPQGLETQYF.

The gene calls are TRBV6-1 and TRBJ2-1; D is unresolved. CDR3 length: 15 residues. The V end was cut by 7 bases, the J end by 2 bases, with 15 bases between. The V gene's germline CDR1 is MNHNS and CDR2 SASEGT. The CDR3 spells CASTFDPGTYNEQFF. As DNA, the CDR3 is TGTGCCAGCACATTCGACCCAGGCACCTACAATGAGCAGTTCTTC.

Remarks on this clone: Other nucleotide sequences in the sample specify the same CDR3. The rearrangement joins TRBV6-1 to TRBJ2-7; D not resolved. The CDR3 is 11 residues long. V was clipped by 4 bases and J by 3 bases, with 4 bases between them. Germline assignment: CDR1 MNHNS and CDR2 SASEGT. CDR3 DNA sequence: TGTGCCAGCAGTGTCGGCTACGAGCAGTACTTC. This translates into CASSVGYEQYF.

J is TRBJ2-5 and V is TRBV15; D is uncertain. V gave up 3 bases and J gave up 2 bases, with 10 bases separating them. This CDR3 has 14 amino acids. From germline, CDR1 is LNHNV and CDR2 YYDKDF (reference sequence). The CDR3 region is CATSSFIGQETQYF. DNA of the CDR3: TGTGCCACCAGCAGCTTTATTGGGCAAGAGACCCAGTACTTC. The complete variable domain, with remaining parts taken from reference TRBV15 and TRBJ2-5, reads DAMVIQNPRYQVTQFGKPVTLSCSQTLNHNVMYWYQQKSSQAPKLLFHYYDKDFNNEADTPDNFQSRRPNTSFCFLDIRSPGLGDTAMYLCATSSFIGQETQYFGPGTRLLVL.

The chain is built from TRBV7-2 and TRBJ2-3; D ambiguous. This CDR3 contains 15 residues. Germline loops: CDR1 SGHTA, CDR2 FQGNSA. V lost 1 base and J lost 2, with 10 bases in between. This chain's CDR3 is CASSLVDGYTDTQYF. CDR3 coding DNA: TGTGCCAGCAGCTTAGTAGACGGCTACACAGATACGCAGTATTTT.

The CDR3 sequence: CSVAGQGGWNEQFF. CDR3 DNA: TGCAGCGTTGCAGGACAGGGGGGATGGAATGAGCAGTTCTTC. The rearrangement joins TRBV29-1 to TRBJ2-1, with TRBD1 matching 10 bases. V shed 4 bases, J shed 7 bases, and the junction held 7 bases outside the gene matches. The CDR3 sequence is 14 residues long. Germline CDR1 is SQVTM and CDR2 is ANQGSEA.

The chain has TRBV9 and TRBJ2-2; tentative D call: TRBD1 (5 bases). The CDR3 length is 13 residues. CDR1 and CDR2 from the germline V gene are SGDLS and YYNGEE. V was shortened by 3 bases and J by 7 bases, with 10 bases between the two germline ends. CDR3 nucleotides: TGTGCCAGCAGCGATAGGGGCAGCGGGGAGCTGTTTTTT. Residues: CASSDRGSGELFF.